A single sample is the source of the 10 T cell receptor beta chains below, sequenced in a study of cytotoxic CD8 clonotypes in ibrutinib-treated CLL. Sequencing was performed with immunoSEQ multiplex PCR; in TCRdb, only in-frame clones are kept and a portion is missing. The table lists tens of thousands of clones, around 60% of them singletons. The sample consisted of PBMCs, taken after 12 months of ibrutinib treatment. These TCRs come from a human donor with chronic lymphocytic leukemia.

The chain couples TRBV7-9 to TRBJ2-7; the match to TRBD1 covers 9 bases. The CDR3 runs 15 residues. J lost 5 bases, V lost 3 bases, and 8 bases had no gene match. Germline loops: CDR1 SEHNR, CDR2 FQNEAQ (reference sequence). The CDR3 DNA reads as TGTGCCAGCAGCTTCGGACAGGGGTTACACAACGAGCAGTACTTC. Its protein product is CASSFGQGLHNEQYF.

The V and J genes are TRBV5-1 and TRBJ1-2; D call uncertain. The CDR3 has 16 residues. V shed 4 bases and J shed 0 bases, with 16 bases lying between them. CDR1 is SGHRS, CDR2 YFSETQ, per germline. This CDR3 reads CASSPTGSPANYGYTF. CDR3 bases: TGCGCCAGCAGCCCCACGGGGTCCCCGGCTAACTATGGCTACACCTTC.

The genes are TRBV7-9 and TRBJ2-5; D remains ambiguous. Germline CDR1 SEHNR, CDR2 FQNEAQ (reference sequence). The V end was cut by 1 base, the J end by 10 bases, with 13 bases between. The CDR3 has 13 residues. The CDR3 loop reads CASSLVTDKFQYF. The CDR3 DNA sequence: TGTGCCAGCAGCTTAGTGACCGATAAATTCCAGTACTTC.

There are many counts of this clone. V is TRBV7-9 and J is TRBJ2-5; 7 bases fit TRBD1. Germline V gives CDR1 SEHNR, CDR2 FQNEAQ (reference sequence). V was clipped by 3 bases and J by 2 bases; unmatched bases: 0. The CDR3 length is 13 residues. CDR3 protein: CASSLGQQETQYF. CDR3 bases: TGTGCCAGCAGCTTGGGACAGCAAGAGACCCAGTACTTC.

This clone was observed a few times. The chain joins TRBV5-4 to TRBJ2-5; TRBD1 agrees at 9 bases. From germline, CDR1 is SGHNT and CDR2 YYREEE (reference sequence). V dropped 10 bases and J dropped 0; count of bases not matched to a gene: 7. The CDR3 loop spans 14 amino acids. The CDR3 DNA sequence: TGTGCCGGGGGGACAGGGTTAGACCAAGAGACCCAGTACTTC. The encoded protein is CAGGTGLDQETQYF.

This clone was picked up many times. The chain combines TRBV7-9 with TRBJ2-2, with D hard to call. The CDR3 sequence is 16 residues long. Deletions cut 3 bases from V and 0 bases from J, with 11 bases between. The germline gives CDR1 SEHNR, CDR2 FQNEAQ (reference sequence). The CDR3, as DNA: TGTGCCAGCAGCTTTAGTGGAGCCACGAACACCGGGGAGCTGTTTTTT. Residues: CASSFSGATNTGELFF.

V and J are TRBV6-1 and TRBJ1-1; D ambiguous. The CDR3 has 19 residues. Trimming took off 0 bases at V and 0 bases at J, with 20 bases between the two ends. CDR1 is MNHNS and CDR2 is SASEGT in the germline V gene. Here the CDR3 reads CASSEAVGNRIQMNTEAFF. CDR3 DNA: TGTGCCAGCAGTGAAGCTGTTGGAAACAGAATCCAAATGAACACTGAAGCTTTCTTT.

The table lists this clone with a few counts. This chain uses TRBV12-2 with TRBJ2-7; no DNA check was done on the table's D call, TRBD1. TRBV12-2 is designated a pseudogene. The CDR3 runs 18 residues. In DNA, the CDR3 is TGTGCAAGTCGCTTAGCGCCTTTAGGACAGGGGGACGGTAACGAGCAGTACGTC. Protein sequence: CASRLAPLGQGDGNEQYV.

The chain is built from TRBV29-1 and TRBJ1-5; D is undetermined. The CDR3 sequence is 13 residues long. V was pared by 4 bases and J by 4 bases, with 11 bases between. CDR1 is SQVTM, CDR2 ANQGSEA, per germline. The CDR3 here is CSVADGINQPQHF. CDR3 in DNA: TGCAGCGTTGCCGACGGTATTAATCAGCCCCAGCATTTT. Full variable domain (outside the CDR3, taken from reference TRBV29-1 and TRBJ1-5): SAVISQKPSRDICQRGTSLTIQCQVDSQVTMMFWYRQQPGQSLTLIATANQGSEATYESGFVIDKFPISRPNLTFSTLTVSNMSPEDSSIYLCSVADGINQPQHFGDGTRLSIL.

The chain joins TRBV29-1 to TRBJ1-3, with no clear D. Trimming cost V 5 bases and J 0 bases, with 5 bases left between them. This CDR3 region has 12 residues. Germline loops: CDR1 SQVTM, CDR2 ANQGSEA. DNA of the CDR3: TGCAGCGTTAAAAGCTCTGGAAACACCATATATTTT. It is translated as CSVKSSGNTIYF. The variable domain in full, with the rest retrieved from reference TRBV29-1 and TRBJ1-3, is SAVISQKPSRDICQRGTSLTIQCQVDSQVTMMFWYRQQPGQSLTLIATANQGSEATYESGFVIDKFPISRPNLTFSTLTVSNMSPEDSSIYLCSVKSSGNTIYFGEGSWLTVV.